Below, 13 T cell receptor beta chains from the same sample are listed, as sequenced in a study of response to subunit inactivated influenza vaccine (dated by TCRdb to about 2018). The library was made by RT-PCR. Sequencing was carried out with an Illumina HiSeq 2500. TCRdb itself trimmed the public reads at Q25 with fastp, ran MiXCR and retained productive beta chains. Rows with a matching CDR3 protein are joined into one entry that keeps the most common DNA and genes. This sample holds around 570,000 distinct CDR3 sequences; around 11% were observed only once. The top ten constitute approximately 9.9% of the sample. These data were also filed under a second study, of T cells expressing NK-cell markers. The second study's authors report: TCR beta cDNA libraries were prepared using 5'RACE template switching, which introduced a universal primer site and unique molecular identifiers.

The sample here was PBMCs from blood, taken on the day of vaccination. The source of these receptors is a man aged 50 to 60 who received an inactivated influenza vaccine. Donor details come from another sample of the same person, matched by shared clones.

The J gene is TRBJ2-2, the V gene TRBV24-1; D gene uncertain. Per germline, CDR1 KGHDR and CDR2 SFDVKD. The V gene lost 3 bases and the J gene lost 5 bases, with 6 bases spanning the gap. The CDR3 runs 13 residues. CDR3 sequence (DNA): TGTGCCACCAGTGATAAAGGTACCGGGGAGCTGTTTTTT. It yields the protein CATSDKGTGELFF.

This clonotype was observed a few times. The chain has TRBV5-1 and TRBJ2-2; D might be TRBD2 (6 bases). The CDR3 spans 16 residues. Trimming removed 0 bases at V and 2 bases at J, with 11 bases between. Germline V gene lookup returns CDR1 SGHRS and CDR2 YFSETQ. The CDR3 nucleotides are TGCGCCAGCAGCTTGGTAGTTAGCGGAAACACCGGGGAGCTGTTTTTT. It translates to CASSLVVSGNTGELFF. The whole variable domain, remainder taken from reference TRBV5-1 and TRBJ2-2, is KAGVTQTPRYLIKTRGQQVTLSCSPISGHRSVSWYQQTPGQGLQFLFEYFSETQRNKGNFPGRFSGRQFSNSRSEMNVSTLELGDSALYLCASSLVVSGNTGELFFGEGSRLTVL.

The rearrangement uses TRBV5-5 and TRBJ2-3; 7 bases map to TRBD2. J was trimmed by 6 bases and V by 2 bases; bases with no gene match: 3. The CDR3 extends over 13 amino acids. The germline CDR1 and CDR2 sequences are SGHKS and YYEKEE (reference sequence). The CDR3 is CASSFGGVDTQYF. The CDR3 region has the DNA TGTGCCAGCAGCTTTGGGGGGGTTGATACGCAGTATTTT.

This clonotype was picked up many times. This chain uses TRBV6-5 with TRBJ2-7, with 12 positions matching TRBD2. V trimming: 2 bases; J trimming: 7 bases; junction bases outside the gene matches: 18. The germline CDR1 and CDR2 sequences are MNHEY and SVGAGI. The CDR3 consists of 19 residues. CDR3 bases: TGTGCCAGCAGTTACCAAACGGGCGCACCTAGCGGGAGGGCGAAAGAGCAGTACTTC. Translated, it gives CASSYQTGAPSGRAKEQYF.

The rearrangement joins TRBV7-2 to TRBJ1-5; no clear D. Germline V gene sequence: CDR1 SGHTA, CDR2 FQGNSA. This CDR3 is built from 12 residues. Trimming removed 4 bases at V and 7 bases at J, with 8 bases between. The CDR3 DNA is TGTGCCAGCAGCTACCCTAACCAGCCCCAGCATTTT. This gives the protein CASSYPNQPQHF.

This clonotype occurred a few times. The rearrangement links TRBV28 to TRBJ2-3; possibly TRBD2 for D (6 bases). The V gene's germline CDR1 is MDHEN and CDR2 SYDVKM. V gave up 6 bases and J gave up 3 bases, with 19 bases separating them. The CDR3 length is 16 residues. Written as DNA, the CDR3 is TGTGCCAGCAGCCGGGAGTATCAGGCGAGGACAGATACGCAGTATTTT. Translated, it gives CASSREYQARTDTQYF.

This clonotype has a handful of counts. The gene calls are TRBV7-2 and TRBJ1-1; D perhaps matches TRBD1 (5 bases). V lost 5 bases and J 4 bases, leaving 14 bases between the germline ends. Germline assignment: CDR1 SGHTA and CDR2 FQGNSA. The CDR3 spans 14 residues. The CDR3 sequence: CASSPEGFFTEAFF. The CDR3 DNA sequence: TGTGCCAGCAGCCCCGAGGGGTTCTTCACTGAAGCTTTCTTT.

The J gene is TRBJ2-1, the V gene TRBV7-9; tentatively, D is TRBD2 (6 bases). The ends were cut back, 1 base at V and 0 bases at J, with 13 bases in the middle. The germline gives CDR1 SEHNR, CDR2 FQNEAQ (reference sequence). The CDR3 length is 17 residues. The CDR3 DNA reads as TGTGCCAGCAGCTTAGACGCGGCGGGGTCCTCCTACAATGAGCAGTTCTTC. Its protein product is CASSLDAAGSSYNEQFF.

The rearrangement links TRBV5-5 to TRBJ1-1, with D unresolved. CDR3 length equals 18 residues. Deletions cut 2 bases from V and 1 base from J, with 21 bases between. Germline V CDR1 and CDR2: SGHKS, YYEKEE (reference sequence). CDR3 region: CASSFGFGVSVRNTEAFF. In DNA form, the CDR3 reads TGTGCCAGCAGCTTTGGTTTTGGCGTTTCAGTCCGGAACACTGAAGCTTTCTTT.

This clonotype was recorded at least ten times. V usage is TRBV12-3 or TRBV12-4 and J usage is TRBJ1-2; 9 bases agree with TRBD1. J gave up 5 bases and V 5 bases, and 9 bases lay outside the gene matches. This CDR3 region has 15 residues. CDR3 nucleotides: TGTGCCAGCAGTAGGACAGGGGCCTCGGGGTATGGCTACACCTTC. Amino acid sequence: CASSRTGASGYGYTF.

The chain uses TRBV20-1 and TRBJ2-7, with 7 bases fitting TRBD1. V gave up 6 bases and J gave up 4 bases; unmatched junction bases: 3. The germline V gene has CDR1 DFQATT and CDR2 SNEGSKA (reference sequence). The CDR3 spans 11 residues. CDR3 loop: CSAQGVYEQYF. The CDR3 DNA sequence: TGCAGTGCGCAGGGGGTTTACGAGCAGTACTTC.

The chain recombines TRBV7-7 with TRBJ2-1, with 11 nucleotides matching TRBD2. V trimming: 5 bases; J trimming: 6 bases; junction bases outside the gene matches: 3. Germline-derived CDR1 and CDR2 are SSHAT and FNYEAQ (reference sequence). This CDR3 has 14 residues. CDR3 sequence (DNA): TGTGCCAGCAGCCGTAGCGGGAGGGCCAATGAGCAGTTCTTC. Its translation: CASSRSGRANEQFF. Complete variable domain (other parts from reference TRBV7-7 and TRBJ2-1): GAGVSQSPRYKVTKRGQDVTLRCDPISSHATLYWYQQALGQGPEFLTYFNYEAQPDKSGLPSDRFSAERPEGSISTLTIQRTEQRDSAMYRCASSRSGRANEQFFGPGTRLTVL.

With regard to this clonotype: One end of the junction is discordant with germline, which a read error may explain. The chain is built from TRBV18 and TRBJ1-5; no definite D call. Germline V gene lookup returns CDR1 KGHSH and CDR2 LQKENI. The CDR3 totals 14 residues. The CDR3 protein is CASFPRGSNKPQHF. CDR3 nucleotides: TGTGCCAGCTTCCCCAGAGGTAGCAATAAGCCCCAGCATTTT. The full variable domain, its missing parts supplied by reference TRBV18 and TRBJ1-5, is NAGVMQNPRHLVRRRGQEARLRCSPMKGHSHVYWYRQLPEEGLKFMVYLQKENIIDESGMPKERFSAEFPKEGPSILRIQQVVRGDSAAYFCASFPRGSNKPQHFGDGTRLSIL.